The source of this TCR beta chain is a study of blood T cells in healthy people across ages. About this clonotype: Its target is not known.

PCR was performed a second time for 7 to 11 cycles using a sample-barcoded 5' primer and a J-beta primer mix. TCRdb reanalysed the 5' RACE reads using MiXCR and keeps one entry per CDR3 protein. The sample holds about 1 million distinct CDR3 sequences, more than 35% seen once. The study's findings and limits: Investigators viewed diversity estimates from one million T cells as underestimates, the study reported.

The germline CDR1 and CDR2 sequences are ENHRY and SYGVKD. This CDR3 spans 15 amino acids. V trimming: 3 bases; J trimming: 6 bases; junction bases outside the gene matches: 5. The chain employs TRBV10-3 and TRBJ2-2; 9 positions match TRBD1. The sample comprised blood. The receptor was isolated from a woman aged 55-69 years in good health. CDR3 nucleotides: TGTGCCATCAGTGAACCGGGACAGGGTGCCGGGGAGCTGTTTTTT. As protein: CAISEPGQGAGELFF.